The source of this T cell receptor (beta chain) is a study of cytomegalovirus exposure and HLA in healthy donors (dated by TCRdb to about 2017). As for the study more broadly: An earlier analysis of 587 of the donors reported 276 Gb of sequence data and 120 million or so unique TCR beta sequences from some 180 million T cells. A later genetic analysis used genome-wide SNP genotypes for about 60% of the roughly 700 donors, treating that subset as a discovery cohort. The study aimed to test whether signatures of past pathogen exposure could be identified by cataloging public T cell receptors. A handful of DR-DQ haplotypes were handled as single units for association and clustering because linkage in the cohort was strong. To predict cytomegalovirus infection status, the study combined high-throughput TCR immunosequencing, statistical association of individual TCRs with disease status, and machine learning. Every discovery cohort repertoire had been produced on one sequencing platform. An early release covering more than 500 HLA-typed donors comprised 300 to 350 gigabases of sequencing data and tens of millions of unique TCR sequences. Donor age, sex, ethnicity and CMV serostatus were compiled alongside the repertoire data. Using immunosequencing, the study profiled T cell repertoires from around 670 subjects and related those repertoires to cytomegalovirus serostatus. Rather than drawing on any new phenotypic data, the later analysis identified candidate immune exposures from TCR beta sequences and the way those sequences occurred across donors. Among 350 to 400 genotyped donors of the cohort, an average of around 240,000 unique TCR beta nucleotide sequences were sequenced per donor, 15% to 20% of them non-productive. Along with the roughly 670-subject first cohort, a separate validation cohort of 120 different subjects was used. The genetic ancestry cluster associated with self-reported Caucasian donors included over 80% of the roughly 400 genotyped donors. HLA typing included class I and class II loci at four-digit resolution. A later analysis re-analyzed previously published TCR beta repertoires from 650 to 800 donors and added high-resolution HLA genotyping to study TCR occurrence patterns. An earlier analysis of around 640 of the donors used high-throughput TCR beta sequencing to judge whether each TCR beta V gene segment behaved as functional or pseudogenic. Typing coverage differed by locus: A, B, C, DRB1 and DQB1 were typed in roughly 629-640 donors, DQA1 in about 500, DPA1 in 600 to 610, and DPB1 in roughly 450. What the work shows at the level of the full study, not this receptor alone: A later genetic analysis reported fewer N-insertions in productive TCRs among donors in an Asian-associated ancestry cluster than the approximately 700-donor mean. A total of 150 to 200 TCR beta chains were listed by the study as associated with cytomegalovirus. It was suggested by the authors that the approach could potentially be generalized to other disease states and immunological phenotypes. Linkage disequilibrium might explain the correlated functional status among segregating V segments, but an unknown experimental factor could not be ruled out. Compared with equally common non-associated chains, HLA-associated TCR beta chains in a later analysis were more clonally expanded and had lower generation probabilities. Because HLA typing was missing for some donors at each locus, association tests included only the typed subset. A further reported finding was that TCR beta sequences accurately predicted the HLA-A and HLA-B alleles for most subjects in the first cohort. In a later analysis, several top co-occurrence clusters were reported to appear linked to parvovirus B19, influenza, CMV and Epstein-Barr virus. In a later genetic analysis, a missense DCLRE1C variant was associated with V-gene and J-gene trimming of TCR beta chains, and the association was replicated in an independent cohort. Assigning TCR associations to individual alleles was difficult when HLA alleles, especially DR and DQ, strongly co-occurred. In an earlier analysis of approximately 590 of the donors, most TCR beta V segments appeared in productive rearrangements about 87% or about 30% of the time, broadly matching IMGT annotations. According to a later analysis, most CMV-associated TCR beta chains appeared to be HLA-restricted, and the HLA associations seemed to be driven largely by CMV exposure. Approximately 18 rarely observed V segments, including chromosome 9 orphons, were excluded from the earlier analysis of a few hundred of the donors because counts were too low. Most TCR sequences were seen in very few donors, while some public TCRs were found in many individuals. Specific HLA alleles were associated with roughly 16,000 TCR beta sequences at a false discovery rate of 0.05 in a later analysis. Sequencing depth was assumed to be roughly uniform across donors in the presence/absence analyses, though that assumption may not hold. Because the 87-base-pair reads could not distinguish some IMGT-functional V segments, including TRBV6-2 and TRBV6-3, those segments were excluded. Cytomegalovirus status was reported to be diagnosed by the classifier with high specificity and sensitivity in both the original and validation cohorts. A few of the identified cytomegalovirus-associated TCR beta chains were confirmed in vitro to be specific for cytomegalovirus antigens. CMV serostatus was the only immune exposure information available for the cohort. A group of highly shared sequence variants was considered likely to be a technical artifact of the sequencing pipeline. Only TCR beta chains were sequenced in this cohort, and the absence of alpha or paired-chain data limited detectable features. According to a later analysis, TCR association rates differed among HLA loci, with DRB1 alleles showing the most associated TCRs and HLA-C alleles showing the fewest.

Receptor amplification or capture employed the immunoSEQ multiplex PCR assay. For the multiplex PCR, a mixture combining 60 forward primers for TCR Vbeta segments and 13 reverse primers for TCR Jbeta segments was used. Amplification of the CDR3 region of rearranged TCR beta genes was performed with a multiplex PCR assay on genomic DNA. The Illumina HiSeq System was used to sequence the amplified TCR beta libraries as 87-base-pair reads. The paper's processing steps were these. Across the roughly 670 repertoires, a later analysis counted approximately 75 million unique TCR beta chains, around 11 million of which were shared by at least two donors. Raw reads were error-corrected and collapsed into unique sequences with a nearest-neighbor algorithm that merged closely related sequences to remove PCR and sequencing errors. CDR3 sequences were aligned to IMGT reference sequences to assign V, D and J gene segments. For a sequence to be retained, a match of at least six nucleotides was required to both a V gene segment and a J gene segment. Rearrangements were called productive when the CDR3 lacked stop codons and stayed in frame with V and J; all others were non-productive. Following IMGT convention, CDR3 was defined as the stretch from the second conserved V-encoded cysteine up to the conserved J-encoded phenylalanine. Sequences without an unambiguous match to a single V gene segment were excluded from the earlier analysis of 587 of the donors. An earlier analysis of fewer than 750 of the donors classified V segments as functional when productive rearrangements were above 56.7% and as segregating when the standard deviation between donors was above 5%. A statistical classification framework was built to diagnose cytomegalovirus status from the catalog of TCR beta chain sequences. In a later analysis, TCR nucleotide sequences were compared against IMGT/GENE-DB human TR gene sequences so that V and J genes could be assigned. In a later analysis, CDR3 sequences and most-parsimonious VDJ recombination scenarios were assigned using the TCRdist pipeline. In a later analysis, each TCR beta chain was defined by its CDR3 amino acid sequence together with its V-gene family, and reads lacking a unique V-gene family were excluded. As a way to deal with suspected cross-contamination and a sequencing artifact, a later analysis dropped 450 to 700 nucleotide sequences that were highly shared and had low generation probability. A later analysis calculated a clonal expansion index for each public chain from normalized within-repertoire ranks of inferred template counts. Generation probabilities in a later analysis came from a VDJ recombination model fitted to out-of-frame rearrangements, and those results were checked against IGoR. A later analysis scored TCR-TCR, TCR-HLA and TCR-CMV co-occurrence with hypergeometric tests, applying a repertoire-size bias correction to TCR pairs. To estimate false discovery rates, a later analysis permuted the HLA or CMV assignments 20 times. A later analysis grouped co-occurring TCRs with DBSCAN, adding TCRdist sequence similarity when clustering within HLA-allele-positive subsets. For co-occurrence clustering, repertoires with fewer than 30,000 or more than 120,000 public chains were excluded, along with about five repertoires with anomalous nucleotide sharing. As stored in TCRdb, this immuneACCESS dataset retains in-frame rearrangements with V and J assigned. A fraction of the clones does not appear; measured against another copy, unresolved V genes explain less than half of the discrepancy, and the remainder lacks a known reason. D and trimming were read from the DNA, whereas the V and J calls and clone size are those reported in that table. Recorded for this sample are some 140,000 clones; 80% of them occurred a single time. In total, the top ten clones hold around 13% of the sample.

Comment on this clone: What this receptor recognizes is not known. Within one base of it there is no much larger clone, and no base qualities were kept.

The cohort was made up of around 720 healthy bone marrow donors. At the time of sampling, every cohort member was nominally healthy, though immune exposures that went unrecorded were likely present. The donor tested CMV seropositive, placing the donor among the 289 seropositive members of the cohort. Each donor provided a peripheral blood sample, and peripheral blood mononuclear cells were used for TCR beta sequencing. Genomic DNA was extracted from the blood cell samples with the Qiagen DNeasy Blood Extraction Kit. From the germline V gene, CDR1 is MDHEN and CDR2 is SYDVKM. V was cut back by 6 bases and J by 2 bases, leaving a gap of 11 bases between them. From the cysteine through the phenylalanine, the CDR3 covers 14 amino acids. The sequence is cut down to CDR3 DNA, 42 bases in frame from base 1.

This receptor was identified in a man younger than 45 in good health and CMV-seropositive. The chain is made from TRBV28 and TRBJ1-5, with no D gene named confidently. The sequencing input was PBMCs. The DNA is as follows: TGTGCCAGCAGCCCCGGCGGTGGCAATCAGCCCCAGCATTTT. The encoded protein is CASSPGGGNQPQHF.